The next 12 T cell receptor beta chains were all read from a single sample in a study of T cells in Graves' hyperthyroidism and ophthalmopathy. Template material for amplifying TCR beta CDR3 regions consisted of RNA transcripts. In the first-round RT-PCR of the TCR CDR3, the HTBI primer set was used. TCRdb reanalysed the multiplex PCR reads using MiXCR and keeps one entry per CDR3 protein. This sample yields about 59,000 distinct CDR3 sequences, of which around 50% are seen a single time; 3.3% belongs to the top ten. The sequenced sample was blood. The receptors come from a woman between 55 and 75 years old with Graves' ophthalmopathy.

V usage is TRBV7-2 and J usage is TRBJ2-1; D remains unclear. The CDR3 has 14 residues. CDR1 and CDR2 from the germline V gene are SGHTA and FQGNSA. V lost 3 bases and J lost 3, with 9 bases in between. The CDR3 nucleotides read TGTGCCAGCAGCTTGATAAAGAACTACAATGAGCAGTTCTTC. It is translated as CASSLIKNYNEQFF.

This clonotype was recorded many times. This sequence joins TRBV9 and TRBJ2-2, with D unclear. The germline V gene encodes CDR1 SGDLS and CDR2 YYNGEE. The CDR3 totals 16 residues. Trimming pared 0 bases from V and 2 bases from J, leaving 11 bases between. The CDR3: CASSVVAGPNTGELFF. The CDR3 coding sequence is TGTGCCAGCAGCGTAGTCGCAGGACCAAACACCGGGGAGCTGTTTTTT.

This clonotype has a handful of counts. A much larger clone differs from this one at a single base, so this may be a read error. The chain employs TRBV6-2 or TRBV6-3 and TRBJ2-7, with no clear D. The CDR3 has 14 amino acids. From germline, CDR1 is MNHEY and CDR2 SVGEGT. V lost 2 bases and J lost 3, with 11 bases in between. The chain's CDR3 is CASSYPPGVYEQYF. As DNA, the CDR3 is TGTGCCAGCAGTTACCCTCCAGGCGTCTACGAGCAGTACTTC.

This clonotype was counted only a few times. The junction and the germline gene differ at one end; a read error may be behind it. The J gene is TRBJ2-3, the V gene TRBV15, with D maybe TRBD1 (6 bases). The germline V gene encodes CDR1 LNHNV and CDR2 YYDKDF (reference sequence). This CDR3 contains 18 residues. The CDR3 here is CATSRAQGPRQLTGTQYF. The CDR3 nucleotides read TGTGCCACCAGCAGAGCGCAGGGGCCGAGGCAGCTCACAGGTACGCAGTATTTT.

This chain uses TRBV18 with TRBJ2-1; 8 nucleotides align to TRBD2. This CDR3 region has 15 residues. The ends lost 6 bases at V and 0 bases at J; junction bases unmatched: 4. Germline V CDR1 and CDR2: KGHSH, LQKENI. The CDR3 loop is CASSQGTSSYNEQFF. CDR3 DNA: TGTGCCAGCTCTCAGGGGACTAGCTCCTACAATGAGCAGTTCTTC.

The V and J genes are TRBV20-1 and TRBJ2-1; TRBD2 matches at 10 bases. Germline assignment: CDR1 DFQATT and CDR2 SNEGSKA (reference sequence). V lost 6 bases to trimming and J lost 9 bases; unmatched junction nucleotides: 11. The CDR3 spans 14 residues. This CDR3 is CSAPRLAGHPEQFF. The CDR3 DNA is TGCAGTGCCCCTCGACTAGCGGGCCACCCTGAGCAGTTCTTC.

In the case of this clonotype: One end of the junction varies from germline; a read error may be responsible. CDR3 sequence reads: CASSFGREQFF. DNA for the CDR3: TGCGCCAGCAGCTTCGGACGGGAGCAGTTCTTC. The chain employs TRBV13 and TRBJ2-1; D is ambiguous. Germline-derived CDR1 and CDR2 are PRHDT and FYEKMQ (reference sequence). This CDR3 contains 11 residues.

The V and J genes are TRBV2 and TRBJ1-1, with D unclear. V was shortened by 4 bases and J by 5 bases, with 8 bases between the two germline ends. The CDR3 runs to 12 residues. Germline lookup yields CDR1 SNHLY and CDR2 FYNNEI. CDR3 DNA: TGTGCCAGCAGTGTAGGACGGACTGAAGCTTTCTTT. Encoded protein: CASSVGRTEAFF.

This clonotype was detected ten times or more. The J gene is TRBJ2-3, the V gene TRBV7-6; possibly TRBD2 for D (7 bases). V gave up 4 bases and J gave up 5 bases, with 25 bases separating them. The CDR3 is made up of 18 amino acids. The V gene's germline CDR1 is SGHVS and CDR2 FNYEAQ. CDR3 nucleotides: TGTGCCAGCAGCTCTACCCCACGGATGCGGGGGCTTGGAGATACGCAGTATTTT. Protein product: CASSSTPRMRGLGDTQYF.

V is TRBV4-2 and J is TRBJ2-1, with 7 bases matching TRBD2. The CDR3 is 14 residues long. V was clipped by 5 bases and J by 5 bases; unmatched bases: 6. Germline loops: CDR1 LGHNA, CDR2 YNFKEQ. The CDR3 reads CASSFGGGDNEQFF. The CDR3 DNA sequence: TGTGCCAGCAGCTTTGGGGGGGGGGACAATGAGCAGTTCTTC.

This clonotype was detected ten times or more. CDR3 loop: CATSAPLSGVETQYF. The CDR3 nucleotides read TGTGCCACCAGCGCCCCCTTAAGCGGGGTGGAGACCCAGTACTTC. J is TRBJ2-5 and V is TRBV15, with TRBD2 identical over 7 bases. Germline CDR1 reads LNHNV; CDR2 reads YYDKDF (reference sequence). V lost 5 bases, J lost 5 bases, and 11 bases stayed unmatched. The CDR3 sequence is 15 residues long.

This chain joins TRBV5-1 and TRBJ1-2; 9 nucleotides agree with TRBD1. Germline CDR1 and CDR2: SGHRS and YFSETQ. This CDR3 comprises 19 residues. With V trimmed by 0 bases and J by 5 bases, 17 bases remained unmatched. This CDR3 reads CASSLDGTGLNTGGYGYTF. The CDR3 DNA follows: TGCGCCAGCAGCTTGGATGGGACAGGGTTGAACACTGGGGGTTATGGCTACACCTTC.